The 5 T cell receptor beta chains below all came from one sample that was sequenced in a study of cytomegalovirus exposure and HLA in healthy donors (dated by TCRdb to 2015 to 2018). To prepare the library, the immunoSEQ multiplex PCR assay was applied. A mixture of 60 forward primers for TCR Vbeta segments and 13 reverse primers for TCR Jbeta segments was used in the multiplex PCR. Here the immuneACCESS table is served through TCRdb, limited to in-frame sequences with V and J called. Missing clones are a known gap in these copies; in checked studies unresolved V genes cover under half, and the rest lacks a known reason. This sample comprises around 130,000 clones, approximately 67% of them detected only once. The ten largest clones capture approximately 1.4% of the sample. The sample was PBMCs. These receptors were collected from a man between 18 and 35 years old in good health and CMV-seronegative.

This clone was seen a handful of times. The genes are TRBV28 and TRBJ2-5; 10 bases match TRBD2. Germline V gene sequence: CDR1 MDHEN, CDR2 SYDVKM. V lost 2 bases to trimming and J lost 1 base; unmatched junction nucleotides: 10. This CDR3 has 18 amino acids. The CDR3: CASSLGRLAGETQETQYF. CDR3 nucleotide sequence: TGTGCCAGCAGTTTAGGGCGGCTAGCGGGGGAAACCCAAGAGACCCAGTACTTC.

The rearrangement links TRBV6-1 to TRBJ2-1; the match to TRBD2 covers 13 bases. J was trimmed by 4 bases and V by 6 bases; bases with no gene match: 3. Germline CDR1 reads MNHNS; CDR2 reads SASEGT. The CDR3 is 15 residues long. In DNA form, the CDR3 reads TGTGCCAGCAGGGGGACTAGCGGGGAGTACAATGAGCAGTTCTTC. Translation: CASRGTSGEYNEQFF.

The J gene is TRBJ2-3, the V gene TRBV14; 7 nucleotides line up with TRBD2. The CDR3 runs 16 residues. V trimming: 2 bases; J trimming: 3 bases; junction bases outside the gene matches: 8. Germline values: CDR1 SGHDN, CDR2 FVKESK. The CDR3 sequence is CASSQRLGGVTDTQYF. The CDR3 DNA is TGTGCCAGCAGCCAAAGGCTGGGAGGGGTAACAGATACGCAGTATTTT.

CDR3 residues: CASSSEGVDEQFF. The CDR3 DNA reads TGCGCCAGCAGCTCCGAGGGTGTGGATGAGCAGTTCTTC. This chain uses TRBV5-1 with TRBJ2-1, with D possibly being TRBD2 (5 bases). V lost 3 bases and J 8 bases, leaving 12 bases between the germline ends. The CDR3 extends over 13 amino acids. Germline CDR1 is SGHRS and CDR2 is YFSETQ.

Written as DNA, the CDR3 is TGTGCCAGCAGCTTGGGCGCTAGCGATGAGCAGTTCTTC. Its protein product is CASSLGASDEQFF. J is TRBJ2-1 and V is TRBV5-4; tentative D call: TRBD2 (6 bases). This CDR3 is 13 amino acids long. Germline V gene sequence: CDR1 SGHNT, CDR2 YYREEE (reference sequence). V lost 0 bases to trimming and J lost 8 bases, with 9 bases between them.